The clone carrying this T cell receptor (beta chain) was observed once. Its antigen is undetermined. Trimming removed 2 bases from V and 8 bases from J, with 5 bases in between. Looked up from germline, CDR1 is SNHLY and CDR2 is FYNNEI. CDR3 length: 11 residues. Total RNA amounts of at least 6 micrograms were extracted per sample. The data were obtained in a study of blood T cells in healthy people across ages. Through a sample-barcoded 5' primer and a J-beta primer mix, a second PCR was run for roughly 6 to 11 cycles. TCRdb fed the 5' RACE reads into MiXCR, producing one record per CDR3 protein. Of about 800,000 distinct CDR3 sequences listed, less than 60% are singletons. Study findings and constraints: PBMCs went unsorted, and a conclusive naive versus antigen-experienced comparison was therefore prevented.

This clonotype was obtained from a man at least 80 years old in good health. This chain joins TRBV2 and TRBJ2-3; D remains ambiguous. Sequenced: blood. The CDR3 bases are TGTGCCAGCAGTGAAAGGCCTACGCAGTATTTT. This gives the protein CASSERPTQYF.